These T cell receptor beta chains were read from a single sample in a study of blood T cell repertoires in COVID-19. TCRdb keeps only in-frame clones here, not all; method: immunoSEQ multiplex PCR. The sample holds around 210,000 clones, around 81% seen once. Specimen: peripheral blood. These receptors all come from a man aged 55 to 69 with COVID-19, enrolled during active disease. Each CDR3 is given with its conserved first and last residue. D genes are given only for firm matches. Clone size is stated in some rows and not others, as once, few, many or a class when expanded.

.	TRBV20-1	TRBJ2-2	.	TGCAGTGCTAGACGGACCGGGGAGCTGTTTTTT	CSARRTGELFF
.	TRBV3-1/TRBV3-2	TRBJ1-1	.	TGTGCCAGCAGCCAACATCTGAACACTGAAGCTTTCTTT	CASSQHLNTEAFF
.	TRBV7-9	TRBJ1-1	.	TGTGCCAGCAACGACCACCAGGGTATTCCGGAAGCTTTCTTT	CASNDHQGIPEAFF
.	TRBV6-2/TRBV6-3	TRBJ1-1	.	TGTGCCAGCAGTTACTCTCCTTTAGAGCCGAACACTGAAGCTTTCTTT	CASSYSPLEPNTEAFF
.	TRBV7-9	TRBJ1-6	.	TGTGCCAGCAGCTTAACAGGCTTAGGTTCACCCCTCCACTTT	CASSLTGLGSPLHF
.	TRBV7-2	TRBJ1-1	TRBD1	TGTGCCAGCAGCTTGACCTCGGGACAGGGGGCTGAAGCTTTCTTT	CASSLTSGQGAEAFF
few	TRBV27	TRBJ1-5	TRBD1	TGTGCCAGCAGTTTATTTATGGGACAGGGAGGCAATCAGCCCCAGCATTTT	CASSLFMGQGGNQPQHF
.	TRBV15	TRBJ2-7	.	TGTGCCACCAGCAGAGGACAGACCCACGAGCAGTACTTC	CATSRGQTHEQYF
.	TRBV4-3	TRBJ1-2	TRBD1	TGCGCCAGCAGCCCACAGGGGGCCGTTGGCTATGGCTACACCTTC	CASSPQGAVGYGYTF
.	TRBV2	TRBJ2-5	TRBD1	TGTGCCAGCACCCCGGGACAGGTGCCGGGGACCCAGTACTTC	CASTPGQVPGTQYF
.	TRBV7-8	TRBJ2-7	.	TGTGCCAGCAGCTTAGCGGGCAGCCGAACCTACGAGCAGTACTTC	CASSLAGSRTYEQYF
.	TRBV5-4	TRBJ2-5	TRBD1	TGTGCCAGCAGCTTGGGGACAGGGAGGGAGACCCAGTACTTC	CASSLGTGRETQYF
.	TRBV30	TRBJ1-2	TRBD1	TGTGCCTGGGGAGGGGGCATTGGTGGCTACACCTTC	CAWGGGIGGYTF
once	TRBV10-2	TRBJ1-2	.	TGCGCCAGCAGTGACCGGGGGGCGGTTGGCTACACCTTC	CASSDRGAVGYTF
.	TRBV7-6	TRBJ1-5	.	TGTGCCAGCAGCTTAGTGGTCATAAAGGAGATCTATAGCAATCAGCCCCAGCATTTT	CASSLVVIKEIYSNQPQHF
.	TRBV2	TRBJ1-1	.	TGTGCCAGCAGTTTTCATACTGAAGCTTTCTTT	CASSFHTEAFF
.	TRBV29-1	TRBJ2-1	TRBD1	TGCAGCGCGCGGGACAGGGGCGGCAATGAGCAGTTCTTC	CSARDRGGNEQFF
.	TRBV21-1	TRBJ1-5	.	TGTGCCACCCCGGGGAGGACCCAGCATTTT	CATPGRTQHF
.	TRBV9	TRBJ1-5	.	TGTGCCAGCAGCGTAGGAGCGGTGGGCCAGCCCCAGCATTTT	CASSVGAVGQPQHF
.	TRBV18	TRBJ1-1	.	TGTGCCAGCTCACCACCGGGTCGGGATAGAGAAGCTTTCTTT	CASSPPGRDREAFF
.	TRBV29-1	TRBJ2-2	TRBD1	TGCAGCGGTGCAGGACAGGGTTCGAGGGAGCTGTTTTTT	CSGAGQGSRELFF
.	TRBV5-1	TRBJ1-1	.	TGCGCCAGCAGCTTGGGAGGGACAACTTCCATGAACACTGAAGCTTTCTTT	CASSLGGTTSMNTEAFF
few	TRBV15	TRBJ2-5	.	TGTGCCACCAGTGACGGGGAGACCCAGTACTTC	CATSDGETQYF
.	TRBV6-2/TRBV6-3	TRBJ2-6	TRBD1	TGTGCCAGCAGCGTGACGGGACAGGGTGGGACTGGGGCCAACGTCCTGACTTTC	CASSVTGQGGTGANVLTF
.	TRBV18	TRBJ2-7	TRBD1	TGTGCCAGCTCCCCTACCATCGGGGACAGGGTAAACTACGAGCAGTACTTC	CASSPTIGDRVNYEQYF
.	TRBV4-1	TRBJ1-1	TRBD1	TGCGCCAGCAGCCGAGCACTGACCGGGACAGGGGGAGGGGGCACTGAAGCTTTCTTT	CASSRALTGTGGGGTEAFF
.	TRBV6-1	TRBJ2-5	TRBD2	TGTGCCAGCAGTGCTGGGTCTAGCGGGAGTACAGAGACCCAGTACTTC	CASSAGSSGSTETQYF
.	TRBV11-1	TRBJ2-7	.	TGTGCCAGCAGCCCTCAATTCCAGGTATACGAGCAGTACTTC	CASSPQFQVYEQYF
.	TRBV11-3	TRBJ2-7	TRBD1	TGTGCCAGCAGCCGGACAGGGTACGAGCAGTACTTC	CASSRTGYEQYF
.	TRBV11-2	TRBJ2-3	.	TGTGCCAGCTCCCTGAACGTAGAGGGATCGCAGTATTTT	CASSLNVEGSQYF
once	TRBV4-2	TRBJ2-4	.	TGTGCCAGCAGCCAAGATGGGGTTAGCGGTAACATTCAGTACTTC	CASSQDGVSGNIQYF
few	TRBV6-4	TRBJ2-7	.	TGTGCCAGCAGTCCCGGGGGCTCCTACGAGCAGTACTTC	CASSPGGSYEQYF
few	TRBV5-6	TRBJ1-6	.	TGTGCCAGCAGCCTACCTTATAATTCACCCCTCCACTTT	CASSLPYNSPLHF
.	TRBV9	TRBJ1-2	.	TGTGCCAGCAGCCAGGCAGCGGAAATTTATGGCTACACCTTC	CASSQAAEIYGYTF
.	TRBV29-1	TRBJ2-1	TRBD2	TGCAGCGCTCGCATCAGCGGGAGGGCGAATAATGAGCAGTTCTTC	CSARISGRANNEQFF
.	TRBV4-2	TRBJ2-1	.	TGTGCCAGCAGCCAGGAGGGGGGGACTACTGTCAATGAGCAGTTCTTC	CASSQEGGTTVNEQFF
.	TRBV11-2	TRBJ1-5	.	TGTGCCAGCAGCCTCGGGGTTCTTTCTCAGCCCCAGCATTTT	CASSLGVLSQPQHF
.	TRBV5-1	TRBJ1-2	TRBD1	TGCGCCAGCAGCTCGCTTACAGGGGGTGAGATGGATGGCTACACCTTC	CASSSLTGGEMDGYTF
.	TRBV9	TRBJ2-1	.	TGTGCCAGCAGCGTAAGTCTCGACCCGAGACAGCCTCTAAATGAGCAGTTCTTC	CASSVSLDPRQPLNEQFF
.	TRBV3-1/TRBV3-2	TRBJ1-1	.	TGTGCCAGCAGCCAAGTTCGGTCGAACACTGAAGCTTTCTTT	CASSQVRSNTEAFF
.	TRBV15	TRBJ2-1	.	TGTGCCACCAGCAGATACCAGGGTGGTGAGCAGTTCTTC	CATSRYQGGEQFF
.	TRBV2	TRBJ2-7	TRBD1	TGTGCCCGGCAGGGGGCTTACTACGAGCAGTACTTC	CARQGAYYEQYF
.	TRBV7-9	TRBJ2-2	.	TGTGCCAGCAGCTTATCGACAGCTATAGGCACCGGGGAGCTGTTTTTT	CASSLSTAIGTGELFF
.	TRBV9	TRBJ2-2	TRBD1	TGTGCCAGCAGCCCCGGGACAGGGGGAGTCACCGGGGAGCTGTTTTTT	CASSPGTGGVTGELFF
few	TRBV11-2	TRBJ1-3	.	TGTGCCAGCAAAACAGGTGGTGGAAACACCATATATTTT	CASKTGGGNTIYF